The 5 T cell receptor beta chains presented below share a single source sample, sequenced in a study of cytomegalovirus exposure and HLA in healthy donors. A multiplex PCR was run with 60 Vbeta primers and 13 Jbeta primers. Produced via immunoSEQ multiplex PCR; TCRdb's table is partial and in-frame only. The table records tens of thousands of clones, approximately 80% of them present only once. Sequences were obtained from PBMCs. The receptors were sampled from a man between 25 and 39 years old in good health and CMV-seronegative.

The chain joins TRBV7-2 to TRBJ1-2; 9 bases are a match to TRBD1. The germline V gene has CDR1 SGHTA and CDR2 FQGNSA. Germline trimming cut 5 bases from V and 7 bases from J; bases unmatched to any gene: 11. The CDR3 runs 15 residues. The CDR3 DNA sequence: TGTGCCAGCAGCCCGGGGACAGGGCTGACTATTGGCTACACCTTC. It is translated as CASSPGTGLTIGYTF.

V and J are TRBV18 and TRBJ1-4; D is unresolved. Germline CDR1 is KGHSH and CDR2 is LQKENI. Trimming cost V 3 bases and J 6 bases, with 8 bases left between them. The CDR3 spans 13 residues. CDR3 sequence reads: CASSPLHYEKLFF. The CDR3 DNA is TGTGCCAGCTCACCCCTTCACTATGAAAAACTGTTTTTT.

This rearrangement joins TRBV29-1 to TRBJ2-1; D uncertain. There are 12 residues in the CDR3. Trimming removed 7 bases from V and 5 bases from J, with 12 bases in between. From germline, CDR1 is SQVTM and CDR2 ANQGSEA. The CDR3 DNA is TGCAGCGCTAAGACAAACGACAATGAGCAGTTCTTC. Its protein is CSAKTNDNEQFF.

This CDR3 is CASSTPAYEQYF. The CDR3, as DNA: TGTGCCAGCAGTACCCCGGCCTACGAGCAGTACTTC. This rearrangement joins TRBV25-1 to TRBJ2-7; D not certain. Trimming removed 5 bases from V and 2 bases from J, with 7 bases in between. Germline V gene sequence: CDR1 MGHDK, CDR2 SYGVNS. This CDR3 comprises 12 residues.

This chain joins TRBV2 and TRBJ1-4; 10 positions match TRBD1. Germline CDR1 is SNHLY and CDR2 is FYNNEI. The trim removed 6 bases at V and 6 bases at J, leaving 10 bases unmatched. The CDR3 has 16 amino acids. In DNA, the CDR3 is TGTGCCAGCAGCGGTGACAGGGGGCGGATCTATGAAAAACTGTTTTTT. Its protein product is CASSGDRGRIYEKLFF.